A selection of T cell receptor beta chains follows, all from one sample in a study of blood T cell repertoires in COVID-19. Produced via immunoSEQ multiplex PCR; TCRdb's table is partial and in-frame only. The table has over 150,000 clones, under 90% seen once; the top ten hold roughly 7%. Sequencing was performed on PBMCs or T cells enriched from blood (not recorded which). Source of these receptors: a man aged 45-60 years who had recovered from COVID-19. Both conserved end residues are trimmed from each CDR3. The order of the fields is V gene, CDR3 length, CDR3 protein.

v_call: TRBV6-2/TRBV6-3
cdr3_length: 10
cdr3_aa: ASSYRGYGYT

v_call: TRBV7-9
cdr3_length: 12
cdr3_aa: ASSLRSGADEQF

v_call: TRBV7-2
cdr3_length: 13
cdr3_aa: ASSLDRVGGNTIY

v_call: TRBV5-5
cdr3_length: 13
cdr3_aa: ASSIQGAATGELF

v_call: TRBV19
cdr3_length: 10
cdr3_aa: ASSTQFFEQF

v_call: TRBV5-1
cdr3_length: 15
cdr3_aa: ASSLGGVEWLDTEAF

v_call: TRBV5-1
cdr3_length: 11
cdr3_aa: ASQDSGLETQY

v_call: TRBV20-1
cdr3_length: 9
cdr3_aa: SAQVHREAF

v_call: TRBV18
cdr3_length: 15
cdr3_aa: ASSPNAQGAGTGELF

v_call: TRBV7-9
cdr3_length: 12
cdr3_aa: ASSPDSLNTEAF

v_call: TRBV4-3
cdr3_length: 14
cdr3_aa: ASSPDRTLSNYGYT

v_call: TRBV2
cdr3_length: 13
cdr3_aa: ASSQQGLGNQPQH